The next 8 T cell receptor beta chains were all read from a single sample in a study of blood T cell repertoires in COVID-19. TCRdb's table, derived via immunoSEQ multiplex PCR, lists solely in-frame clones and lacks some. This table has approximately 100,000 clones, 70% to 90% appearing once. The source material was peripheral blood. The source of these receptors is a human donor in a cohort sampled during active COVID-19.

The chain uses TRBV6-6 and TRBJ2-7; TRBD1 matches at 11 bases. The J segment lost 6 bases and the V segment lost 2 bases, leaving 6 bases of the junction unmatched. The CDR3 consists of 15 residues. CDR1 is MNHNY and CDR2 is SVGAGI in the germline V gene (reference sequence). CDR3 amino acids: CASSYPGQGAAEQYF. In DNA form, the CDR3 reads TGTGCCAGCAGTTACCCCGGACAGGGGGCGGCCGAGCAGTACTTC.

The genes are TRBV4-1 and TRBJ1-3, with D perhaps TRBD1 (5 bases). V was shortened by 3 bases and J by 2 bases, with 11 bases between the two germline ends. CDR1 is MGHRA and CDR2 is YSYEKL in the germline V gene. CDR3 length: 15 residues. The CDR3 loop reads CASSHRVPPGNTIYF. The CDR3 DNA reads TGCGCCAGCAGCCACAGGGTACCTCCTGGAAACACCATATATTTT.

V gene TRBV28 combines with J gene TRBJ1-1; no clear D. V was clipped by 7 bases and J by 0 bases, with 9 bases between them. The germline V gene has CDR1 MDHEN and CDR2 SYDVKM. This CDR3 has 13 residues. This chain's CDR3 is CASNWPMNTEAFF. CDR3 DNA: TGTGCCAGCAATTGGCCAATGAACACTGAAGCTTTCTTT.

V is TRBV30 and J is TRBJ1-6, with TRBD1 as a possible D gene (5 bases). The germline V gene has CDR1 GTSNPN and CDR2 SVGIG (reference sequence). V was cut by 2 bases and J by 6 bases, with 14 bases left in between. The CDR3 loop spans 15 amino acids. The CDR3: CAWSWDSSPNSPLHF. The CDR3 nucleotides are TGTGCCTGGAGTTGGGACTCAAGCCCTAATTCACCCCTCCACTTT.

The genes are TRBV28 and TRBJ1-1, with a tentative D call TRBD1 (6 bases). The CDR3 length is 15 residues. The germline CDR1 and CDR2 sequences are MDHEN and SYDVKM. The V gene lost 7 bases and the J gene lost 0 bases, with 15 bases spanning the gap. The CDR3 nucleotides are TGTGCCAGCACCCGCGGGGGGCCCATGAACACTGAAGCTTTCTTT. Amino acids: CASTRGGPMNTEAFF.

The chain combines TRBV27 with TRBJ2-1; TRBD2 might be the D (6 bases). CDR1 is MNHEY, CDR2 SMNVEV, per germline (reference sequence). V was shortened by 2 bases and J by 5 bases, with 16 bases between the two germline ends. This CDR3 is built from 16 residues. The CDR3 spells CASSLLGTSPDNEQFF. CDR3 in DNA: TGTGCCAGCAGTTTACTTGGCACTAGCCCCGACAATGAGCAGTTCTTC.

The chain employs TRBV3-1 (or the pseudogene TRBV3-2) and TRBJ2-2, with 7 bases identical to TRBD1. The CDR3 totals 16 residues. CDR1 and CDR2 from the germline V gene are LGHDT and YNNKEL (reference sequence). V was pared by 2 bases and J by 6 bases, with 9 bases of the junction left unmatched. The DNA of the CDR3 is TGTGCCAGCAGCCAAAATCAGAGGGGGCGTGCCGGGGAGCTGTTTTTT. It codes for CASSQNQRGRAGELFF.

CDR3 DNA sequence: TGTGCCAGCCACTGGGGGGGAATGAACACTGAAGCTTTCTTT. Translation gives CASHWGGMNTEAFF. This chain connects TRBV7-9 to TRBJ1-1, with TRBD1 as a possible D gene (5 bases). With 8 bases removed from V and 0 bases from J, the gap between germline ends came to 13 bases. This CDR3 has 14 residues. In germline, CDR1 is SEHNR, CDR2 FQNEAQ (reference sequence). Filled out from reference TRBV7-9 and TRBJ1-1, the complete variable domain reads DTGVSQNPRHKITKRGQNVTFRCDPISEHNRLYWYRQTLGQGPEFLTYFQNEAQLEKSRLLSDRFSAERPKGSFSTLEIQRTEQGDSAMYLCASHWGGMNTEAFFGQGTRLTVV.